This section outlines one T cell receptor (beta chain) sequence together with its context. Here immunoSEQ multiplex PCR was the method, and the copy in TCRdb shows in-frame clones only, minus some. The sample yields 72,000 or so clones, 85% seen once. The entry originates in a study of T cell responses to AZD1222 COVID-19 vaccine. This TCR was recovered from an adult in good health. The sample was peripheral blood, taken on day 0 of AZD1222 vaccination.

The CDR3 protein is CASSYDSTAEAFF. CDR3 DNA: TGTGCCAGCAGCTACGACAGTACTGCTGAAGCTTTCTTT. The V and J genes are TRBV11-3 and TRBJ1-1; the D gene is possibly TRBD1 (5 bases). Deletions cut 4 bases from V and 6 bases from J, with 12 bases between. This CDR3 has 13 amino acids. CDR1 and CDR2 from the germline V gene are SGHNT and YENEEA.